What follows is one TCR beta chain and its context. The source of the sample is a study of blood T cell repertoires in COVID-19. The CDR3 contains 14 residues. V was clipped by 6 bases and J by 1 base, with 10 bases between them. Germline values: CDR1 MNHEY, CDR2 SVGAGI. Assay: immunoSEQ multiplex PCR; the TCRdb copy retains only in-frame clones and omits some. Among about 70,000 clones, about four fifths were seen once, and the ten largest hold 9% to 10%. Sequenced sample: peripheral blood. The sequence came from a woman aged 80 or over with acute or convalescent COVID-19. The rearrangement joins TRBV6-5 to TRBJ1-5; tentatively, D is TRBD1 (6 bases). The CDR3 nucleotides are TGTGCCAGCAGGAACACAGGGAGCAATCAGCCCCAGCATTTT. Its protein is CASRNTGSNQPQHF.